This record concerns one T cell receptor (beta chain) sequence. This specimen belongs to a study of blood T cell repertoires in COVID-19. Clones were read by immunoSEQ multiplex PCR, and TCRdb kept only the in-frame ones, dropping some. The sample consists of approximately 22,000 clones, about 81% of them appearing once. The sequence was obtained from a woman in her seventies with COVID-19, enrolled during active disease. Sequencing was done on a sample of peripheral blood.

The CDR3 loop is CASSIGGRAEAFF. In nucleotides, the CDR3 is TGTGCCAGTAGTATAGGAGGTCGCGCTGAAGCTTTCTTT. The chain combines TRBV19 with TRBJ1-1, with no clear D. The V end was cut by 1 base, the J end by 6 bases, with 9 bases between. There are 13 residues in the CDR3. Germline V gene lookup returns CDR1 LNHDA and CDR2 SQIVND (reference sequence).